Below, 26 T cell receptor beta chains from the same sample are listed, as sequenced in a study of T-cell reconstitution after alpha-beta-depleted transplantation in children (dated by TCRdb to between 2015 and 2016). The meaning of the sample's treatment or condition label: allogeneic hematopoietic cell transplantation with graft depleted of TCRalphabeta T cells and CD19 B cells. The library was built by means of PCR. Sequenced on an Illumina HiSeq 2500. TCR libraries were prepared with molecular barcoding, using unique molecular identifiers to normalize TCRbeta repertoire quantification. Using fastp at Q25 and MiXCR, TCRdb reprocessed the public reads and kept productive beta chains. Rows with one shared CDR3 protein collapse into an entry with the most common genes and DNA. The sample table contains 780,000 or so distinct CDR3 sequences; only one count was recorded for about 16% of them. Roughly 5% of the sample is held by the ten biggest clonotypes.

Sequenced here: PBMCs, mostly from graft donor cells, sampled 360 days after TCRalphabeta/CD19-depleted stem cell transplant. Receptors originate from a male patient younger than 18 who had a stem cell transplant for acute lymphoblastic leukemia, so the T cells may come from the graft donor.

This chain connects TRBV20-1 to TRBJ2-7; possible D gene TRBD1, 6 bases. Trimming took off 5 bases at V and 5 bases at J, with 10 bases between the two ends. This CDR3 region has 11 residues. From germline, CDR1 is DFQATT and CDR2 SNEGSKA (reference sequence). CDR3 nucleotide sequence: TGCAGTGCTCGCAGGGGCCACGAGCAGTACTTC. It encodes CSARRGHEQYF.

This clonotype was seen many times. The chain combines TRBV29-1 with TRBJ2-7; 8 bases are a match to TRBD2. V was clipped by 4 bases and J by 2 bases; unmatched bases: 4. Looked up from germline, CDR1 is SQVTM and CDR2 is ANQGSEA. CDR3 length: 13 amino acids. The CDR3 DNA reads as TGCAGCGTTGTACTAGCGGAGACCTACGAGCAGTACTTC. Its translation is CSVVLAETYEQYF.

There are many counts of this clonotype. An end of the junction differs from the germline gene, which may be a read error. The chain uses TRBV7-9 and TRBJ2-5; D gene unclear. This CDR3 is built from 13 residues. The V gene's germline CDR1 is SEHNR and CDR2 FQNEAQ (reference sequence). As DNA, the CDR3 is TGTGCCAGCGGCTTTTCCGACGAAGAGACCCAGTACTTC. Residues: CASGFSDEETQYF.

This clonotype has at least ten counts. Here the CDR3 DNA reads TGTGCCAGCAGCTTAGTTCTAGCAGAAGAGACCCAGTACTTC. Its translation is CASSLVLAEETQYF. The V call is TRBV7-9, the J call TRBJ2-5, with a tentative D call TRBD2 (5 bases). Looked up from germline, CDR1 is SEHNR and CDR2 is FQNEAQ (reference sequence). Trimming took 1 base from V and 3 from J, leaving 9 bases between them. This CDR3 is 14 amino acids long.

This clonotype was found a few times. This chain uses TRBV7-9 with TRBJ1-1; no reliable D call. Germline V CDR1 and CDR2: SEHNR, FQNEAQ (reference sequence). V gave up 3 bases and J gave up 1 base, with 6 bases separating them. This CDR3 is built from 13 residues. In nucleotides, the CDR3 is TGTGCCAGCAGCTTTTTGGAGAACACTGAAGCTTTCTTT. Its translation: CASSFLENTEAFF.

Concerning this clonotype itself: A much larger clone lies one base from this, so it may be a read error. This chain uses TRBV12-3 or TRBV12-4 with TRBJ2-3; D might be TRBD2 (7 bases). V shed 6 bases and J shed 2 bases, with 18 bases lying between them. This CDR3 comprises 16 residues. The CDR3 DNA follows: TGTGCCAGCAGCCCGATAGGGGGAGGGGTCACAGATACGCAGTATTTT. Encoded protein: CASSPIGGGVTDTQYF.

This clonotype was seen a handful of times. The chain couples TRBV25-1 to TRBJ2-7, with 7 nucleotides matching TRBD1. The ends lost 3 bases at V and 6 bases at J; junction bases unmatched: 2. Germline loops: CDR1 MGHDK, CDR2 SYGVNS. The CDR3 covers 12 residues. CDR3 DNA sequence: TGTGCCAGCAGTGAGGGACAGTTCGAGCAGTACTTC. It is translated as CASSEGQFEQYF.

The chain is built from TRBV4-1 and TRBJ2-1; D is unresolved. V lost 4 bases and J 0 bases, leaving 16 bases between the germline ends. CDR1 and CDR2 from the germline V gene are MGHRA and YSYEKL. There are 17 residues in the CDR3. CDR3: CASSPWAGPSSYNEQFF. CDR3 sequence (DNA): TGCGCCAGCAGCCCATGGGCCGGCCCGAGCTCCTACAATGAGCAGTTCTTC.

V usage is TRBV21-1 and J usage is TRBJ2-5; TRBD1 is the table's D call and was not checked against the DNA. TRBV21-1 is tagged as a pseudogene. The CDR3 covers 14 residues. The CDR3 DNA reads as TGTGCCAGCAGCACCGGGAATTCAGGGGAGACCCAGTACTTC. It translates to CASSTGNSGETQYF.

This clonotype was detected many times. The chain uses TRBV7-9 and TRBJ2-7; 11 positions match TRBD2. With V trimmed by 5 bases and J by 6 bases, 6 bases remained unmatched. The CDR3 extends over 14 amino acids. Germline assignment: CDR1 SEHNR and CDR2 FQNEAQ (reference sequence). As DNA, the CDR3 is TGTGCCAGCAGCCCTGGACTAGCGGGTTTCGAGCAGTACTTC. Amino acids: CASSPGLAGFEQYF.

The CDR3 region is CSASSLAATTHFLYEQYF. CDR3 DNA: TGCAGTGCTAGCTCACTAGCGGCCACCACCCATTTTCTCTACGAGCAGTACTTC. The rearrangement joins TRBV20-1 to TRBJ2-7; 8 bases are shared with TRBD2. V trimming: 3 bases; J trimming: 3 bases; junction bases outside the gene matches: 19. Germline V gene sequence: CDR1 DFQATT, CDR2 SNEGSKA (reference sequence). CDR3 length equals 18 residues.

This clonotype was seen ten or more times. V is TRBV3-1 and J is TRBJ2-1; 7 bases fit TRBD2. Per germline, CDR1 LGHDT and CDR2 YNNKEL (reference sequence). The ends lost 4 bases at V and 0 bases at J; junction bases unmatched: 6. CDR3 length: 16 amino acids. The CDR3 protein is CASSRSGVSSYNEQFF. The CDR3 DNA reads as TGTGCCAGCAGCCGAAGCGGGGTAAGCTCCTACAATGAGCAGTTCTTC.

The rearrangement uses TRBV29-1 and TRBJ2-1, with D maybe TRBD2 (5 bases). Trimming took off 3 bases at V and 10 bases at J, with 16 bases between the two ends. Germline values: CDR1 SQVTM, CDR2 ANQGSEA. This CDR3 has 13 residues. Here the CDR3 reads CSVEPRLKREQFF. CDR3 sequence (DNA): TGCAGCGTTGAGCCCCGGTTAAAGCGGGAGCAGTTCTTC.

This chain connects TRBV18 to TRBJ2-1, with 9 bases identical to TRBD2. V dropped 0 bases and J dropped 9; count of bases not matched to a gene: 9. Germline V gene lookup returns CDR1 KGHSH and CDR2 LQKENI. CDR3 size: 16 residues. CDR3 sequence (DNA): TGTGCCAGCTCACCACCTGGGTTAGCGGGAGCGTTTGAGCAGTTCTTC. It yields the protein CASSPPGLAGAFEQFF.

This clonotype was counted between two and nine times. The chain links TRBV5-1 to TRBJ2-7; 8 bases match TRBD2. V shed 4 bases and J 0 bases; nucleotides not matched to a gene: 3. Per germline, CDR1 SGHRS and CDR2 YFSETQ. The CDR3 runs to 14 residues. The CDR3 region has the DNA TGCGCCAGCAGCCTACTAGCGGCCTCCTACGAGCAGTACTTC. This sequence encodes CASSLLAASYEQYF.

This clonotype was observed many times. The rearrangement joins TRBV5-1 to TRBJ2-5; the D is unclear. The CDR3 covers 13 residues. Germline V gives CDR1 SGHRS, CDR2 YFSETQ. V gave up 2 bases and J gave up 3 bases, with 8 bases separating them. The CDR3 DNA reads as TGCGCCAGCAGCTTCTTACTTGAAGAGACCCAGTACTTC. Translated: CASSFLLEETQYF.

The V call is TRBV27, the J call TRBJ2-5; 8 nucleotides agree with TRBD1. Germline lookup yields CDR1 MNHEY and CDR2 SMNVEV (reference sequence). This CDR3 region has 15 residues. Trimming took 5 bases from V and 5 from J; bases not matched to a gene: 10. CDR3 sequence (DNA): TGTGCCAGCAGTCCACAGGCAGGGGGCAAGGAGACCCAGTACTTC. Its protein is CASSPQAGGKETQYF.

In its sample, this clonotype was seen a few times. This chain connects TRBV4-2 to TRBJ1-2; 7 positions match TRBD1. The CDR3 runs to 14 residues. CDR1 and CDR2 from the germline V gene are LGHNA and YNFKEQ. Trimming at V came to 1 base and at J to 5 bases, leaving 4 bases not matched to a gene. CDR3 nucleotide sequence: TGTGCCAGCAGCCAAGGGGGGACAGCTTATGGCTACACCTTC. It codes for CASSQGGTAYGYTF.

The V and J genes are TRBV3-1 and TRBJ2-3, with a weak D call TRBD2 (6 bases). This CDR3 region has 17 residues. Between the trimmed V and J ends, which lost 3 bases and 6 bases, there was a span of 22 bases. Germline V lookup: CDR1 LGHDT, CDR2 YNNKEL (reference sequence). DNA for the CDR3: TGTGCCAGCAGCCAGGGGTACGGGAGCTTTGATATGGATACGCAGTATTTT. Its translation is CASSQGYGSFDMDTQYF.

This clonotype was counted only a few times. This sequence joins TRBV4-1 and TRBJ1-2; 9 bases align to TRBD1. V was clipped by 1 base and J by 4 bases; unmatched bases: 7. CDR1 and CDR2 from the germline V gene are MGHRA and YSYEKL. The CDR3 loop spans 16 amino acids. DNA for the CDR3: TGCGCCAGCAGCCAAGTCGGGACAGGGAGGAGCTATGGCTACACCTTC. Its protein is CASSQVGTGRSYGYTF.

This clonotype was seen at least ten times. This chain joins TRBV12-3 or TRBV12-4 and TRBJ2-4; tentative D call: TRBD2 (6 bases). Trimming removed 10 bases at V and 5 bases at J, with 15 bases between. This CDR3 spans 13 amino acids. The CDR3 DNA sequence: TGTGCCACTCGAGTGGGGGGAGAAAACATTCAGTACTTC. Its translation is CATRVGGENIQYF.

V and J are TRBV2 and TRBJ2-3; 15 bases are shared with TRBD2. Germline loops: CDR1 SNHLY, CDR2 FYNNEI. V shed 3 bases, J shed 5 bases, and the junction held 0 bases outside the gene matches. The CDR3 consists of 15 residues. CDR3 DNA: TGTGCCAGCAGTGAGGGACTAGCGGGAGGAGATACGCAGTATTTT. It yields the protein CASSEGLAGGDTQYF.

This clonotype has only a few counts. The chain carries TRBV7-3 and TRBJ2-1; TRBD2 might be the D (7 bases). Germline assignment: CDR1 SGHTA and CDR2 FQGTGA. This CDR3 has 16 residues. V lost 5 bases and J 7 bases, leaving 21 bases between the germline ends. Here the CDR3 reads CASSPVAGAVRNEQFF. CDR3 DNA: TGTGCCAGCAGCCCCGTCGCGGGGGCGGTAAGGAATGAGCAGTTCTTC.

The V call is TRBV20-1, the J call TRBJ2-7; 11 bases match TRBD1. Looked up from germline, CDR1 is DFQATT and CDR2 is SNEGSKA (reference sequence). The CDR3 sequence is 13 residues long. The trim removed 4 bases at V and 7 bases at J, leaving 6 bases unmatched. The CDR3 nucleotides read TGCAGTGCTAATGGACAGGGGGCTGGGGAGCAGTACTTC. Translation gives CSANGQGAGEQYF.

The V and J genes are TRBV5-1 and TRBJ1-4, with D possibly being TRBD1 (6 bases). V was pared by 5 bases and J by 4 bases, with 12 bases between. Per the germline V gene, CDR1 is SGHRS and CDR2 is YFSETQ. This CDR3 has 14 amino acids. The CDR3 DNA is TGCGCCAGCAGATGGACAGCTGTTAATGAAAAACTGTTTTTT. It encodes CASRWTAVNEKLFF.

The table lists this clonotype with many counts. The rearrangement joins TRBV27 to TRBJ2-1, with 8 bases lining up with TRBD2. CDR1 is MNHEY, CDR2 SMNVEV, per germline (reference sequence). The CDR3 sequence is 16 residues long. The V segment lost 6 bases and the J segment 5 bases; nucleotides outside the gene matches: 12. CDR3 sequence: CASSVLLAAGDNEQFF. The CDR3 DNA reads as TGTGCCAGCAGCGTCCTACTAGCGGCAGGAGACAATGAGCAGTTCTTC.